The clone carrying this T cell receptor (beta chain) was counted only a few times. Each CDR3 protein is one row after TCRdb ran MiXCR on the 5' RACE reads. The table records 140,000 or so distinct CDR3 sequences, more than 13% of them present only once. This specimen belongs to a study of T-cell memory formation after mild COVID-19. CDR1 and CDR2 (germline): LNHDA, SQIVND (reference sequence). The CDR3 totals 12 residues. Trimming took off 11 bases at V and 2 bases at J, with 7 bases between the two ends. The TCR originated in an adult woman who had mild COVID-19 (a few samples of this study predate the infection). Cell type and time point are not known. The chain recombines TRBV19 with TRBJ2-6; D unresolved. Input material: PBMCs or a T cell subset sorted from them (not recorded which). For the CDR3, the DNA is TGTGCCTCCCGGACTGGGGCCAACGTCCTGACTTTC. Amino acids: CASRTGANVLTF.